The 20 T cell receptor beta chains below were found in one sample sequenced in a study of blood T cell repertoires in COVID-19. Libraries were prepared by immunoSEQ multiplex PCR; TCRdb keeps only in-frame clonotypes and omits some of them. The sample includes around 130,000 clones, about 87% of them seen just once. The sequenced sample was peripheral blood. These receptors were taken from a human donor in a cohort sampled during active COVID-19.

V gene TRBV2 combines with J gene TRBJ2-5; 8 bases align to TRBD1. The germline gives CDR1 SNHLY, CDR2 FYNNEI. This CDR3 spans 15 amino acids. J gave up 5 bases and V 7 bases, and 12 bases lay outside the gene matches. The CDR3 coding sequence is TGTGCCAGCAACCTAGGACAGGGAGGCCTGGAGACCCAGTACTTC. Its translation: CASNLGQGGLETQYF. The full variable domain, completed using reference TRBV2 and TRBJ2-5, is EPEVTQTPSHQVTQMGQEVILRCVPISNHLYFYWYRQILGQKVEFLVSFYNNEISEKSEIFDDQFSVERPDGSNFTLKIRSTKLEDSAMYFCASNLGQGGLETQYFGPGTRLLVL.

CDR3 protein: CASSLSPGQSLNQPQHF. The CDR3 DNA follows: TGTGCCAGCAGTTTGTCCCCGGGACAGAGCCTCAATCAGCCCCAGCATTTT. This chain uses TRBV28 with TRBJ1-5, with TRBD1 matching over 7 bases. CDR1 is MDHEN, CDR2 SYDVKM, per germline. After removal of 3 bases from V and 3 bases from J, the junction contained 11 bases not matched to a gene. There are 17 residues in the CDR3.

The DNA of the CDR3 is TGTGCCAGCAGCGTAGGCAGGGGGTCAAGGGATGAGCAGTTCTTC. It is translated as CASSVGRGSRDEQFF. The chain combines TRBV9 with TRBJ2-1; 7 bases line up with TRBD1. Germline V gene lookup returns CDR1 SGDLS and CDR2 YYNGEE. V gave up 0 bases and J gave up 8 bases; unmatched junction bases: 8. This CDR3 region has 15 residues.

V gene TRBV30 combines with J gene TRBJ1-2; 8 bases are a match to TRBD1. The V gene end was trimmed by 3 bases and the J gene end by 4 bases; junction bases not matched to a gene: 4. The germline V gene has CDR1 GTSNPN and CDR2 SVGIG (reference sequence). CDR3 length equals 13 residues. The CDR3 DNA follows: TGTGCCTGGAGCCCTACAGGGGGCTATGGCTACACCTTC. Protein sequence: CAWSPTGGYGYTF. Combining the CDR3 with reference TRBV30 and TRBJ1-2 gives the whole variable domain SQTIHQWPATLVQPVGSPLSLECTVEGTSNPNLYWYRQAAGRGLQLLFYSVGIGQISSEVPQNLSASRPQDRQFILSSKKLLLSDSGFYLCAWSPTGGYGYTFGSGTRLTVV.

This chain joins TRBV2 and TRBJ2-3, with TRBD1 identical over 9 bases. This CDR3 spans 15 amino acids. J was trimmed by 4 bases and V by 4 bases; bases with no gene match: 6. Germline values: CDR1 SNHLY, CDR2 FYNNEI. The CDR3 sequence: CASSGQGGGADTQYF. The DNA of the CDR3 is TGTGCCAGCAGTGGACAGGGGGGCGGCGCAGATACGCAGTATTTT.

This chain's CDR3 is CASRRQGWNEQFF. CDR3 coding DNA: TGTGCCAGCAGGCGACAGGGATGGAATGAGCAGTTCTTC. This chain uses TRBV12-3 or TRBV12-4 with TRBJ2-1, with 7 bases fitting TRBD1. J lost 7 bases, V lost 6 bases, and 6 bases had no gene match. The CDR3 loop spans 13 amino acids.

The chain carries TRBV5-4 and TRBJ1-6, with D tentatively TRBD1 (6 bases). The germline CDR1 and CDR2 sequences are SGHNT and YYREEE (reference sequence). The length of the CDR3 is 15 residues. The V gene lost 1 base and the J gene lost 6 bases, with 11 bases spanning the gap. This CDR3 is CASSLKGVLNSPLHF. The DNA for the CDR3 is TGTGCCAGCAGCTTGAAGGGGGTCCTTAATTCACCCCTCCACTTT.

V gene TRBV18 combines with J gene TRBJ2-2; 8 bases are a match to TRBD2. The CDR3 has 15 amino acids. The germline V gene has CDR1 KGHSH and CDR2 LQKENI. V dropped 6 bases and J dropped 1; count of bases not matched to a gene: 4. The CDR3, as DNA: TGTGCCAGCTCGCAAGCGGGAGAGAACACCGGGGAGCTGTTTTTT. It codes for CASSQAGENTGELFF.

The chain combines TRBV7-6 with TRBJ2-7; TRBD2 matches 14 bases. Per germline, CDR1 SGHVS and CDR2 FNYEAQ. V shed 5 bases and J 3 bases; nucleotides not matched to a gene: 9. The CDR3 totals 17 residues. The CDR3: CASSPGTSGRTVYEQYF. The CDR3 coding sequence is TGTGCCAGCAGCCCGGGGACTAGCGGGAGAACGGTCTACGAGCAGTACTTC.

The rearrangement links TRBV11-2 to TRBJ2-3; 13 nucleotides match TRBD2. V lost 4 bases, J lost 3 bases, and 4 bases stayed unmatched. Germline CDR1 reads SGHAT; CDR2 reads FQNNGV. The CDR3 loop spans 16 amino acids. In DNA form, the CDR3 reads TGTGCCAGCAGCTCGCGGACTAGCGGGGGTACAGATACGCAGTATTTT. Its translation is CASSSRTSGGTDTQYF.

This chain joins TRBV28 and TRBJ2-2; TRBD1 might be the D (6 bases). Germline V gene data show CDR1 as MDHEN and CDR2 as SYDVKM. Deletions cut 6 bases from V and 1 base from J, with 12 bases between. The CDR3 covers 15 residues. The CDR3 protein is CASSTGTQNTGELFF. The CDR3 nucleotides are TGTGCCAGCAGCACCGGGACACAGAACACCGGGGAGCTGTTTTTT.

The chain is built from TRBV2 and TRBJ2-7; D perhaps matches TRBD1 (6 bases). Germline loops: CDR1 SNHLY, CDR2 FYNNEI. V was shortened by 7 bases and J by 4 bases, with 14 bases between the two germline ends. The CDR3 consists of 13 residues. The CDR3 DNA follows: TGTGCCAGCAATACAGACAGGATTTACGAGCAGTACTTC. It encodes CASNTDRIYEQYF.

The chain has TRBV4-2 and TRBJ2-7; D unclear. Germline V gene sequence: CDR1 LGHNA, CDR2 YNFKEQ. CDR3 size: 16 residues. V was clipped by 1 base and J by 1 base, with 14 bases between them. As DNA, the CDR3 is TGTGCCAGCAGCCAAGCAGCGCTCGATCCTTCCTACGAGCAGTACTTC. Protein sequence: CASSQAALDPSYEQYF.

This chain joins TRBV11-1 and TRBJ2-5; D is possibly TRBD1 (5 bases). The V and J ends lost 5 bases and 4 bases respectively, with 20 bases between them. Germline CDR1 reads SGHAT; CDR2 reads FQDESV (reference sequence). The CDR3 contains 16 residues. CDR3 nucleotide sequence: TGTGCCAGCAGCAAGGGGCTGGCCTCCCTCACAGAGACCCAGTACTTC. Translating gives CASSKGLASLTETQYF.

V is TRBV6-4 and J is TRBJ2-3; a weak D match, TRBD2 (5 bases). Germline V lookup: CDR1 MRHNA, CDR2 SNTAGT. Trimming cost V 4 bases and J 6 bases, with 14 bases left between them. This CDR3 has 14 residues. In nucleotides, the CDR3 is TGTGCCAGCAGTGTACGGGGAGAGGGCGATACGCAGTATTTT. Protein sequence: CASSVRGEGDTQYF.

The CDR3 loop is CASSNGQAGGNTIYF. The CDR3 nucleotides read TGTGCCAGCAGTAACGGACAGGCGGGGGGAAACACCATATATTTT. The chain joins TRBV28 to TRBJ1-3; 7 positions agree with TRBD1. V shed 5 bases, J shed 4 bases, and the junction held 8 bases outside the gene matches. Per the germline V gene, CDR1 is MDHEN and CDR2 is SYDVKM. The CDR3 contains 15 residues.

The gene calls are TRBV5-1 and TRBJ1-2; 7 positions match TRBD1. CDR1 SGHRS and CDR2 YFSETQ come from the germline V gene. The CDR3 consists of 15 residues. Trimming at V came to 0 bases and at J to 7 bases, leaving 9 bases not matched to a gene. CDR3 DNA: TGCGCCAGCAGCTTGGAGGAGGGGGCGCAAGGTGGCTACACCTTC. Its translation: CASSLEEGAQGGYTF. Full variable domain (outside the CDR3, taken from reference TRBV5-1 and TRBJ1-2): KAGVTQTPRYLIKTRGQQVTLSCSPISGHRSVSWYQQTPGQGLQFLFEYFSETQRNKGNFPGRFSGRQFSNSRSEMNVSTLELGDSALYLCASSLEEGAQGGYTFGSGTRLTVV.

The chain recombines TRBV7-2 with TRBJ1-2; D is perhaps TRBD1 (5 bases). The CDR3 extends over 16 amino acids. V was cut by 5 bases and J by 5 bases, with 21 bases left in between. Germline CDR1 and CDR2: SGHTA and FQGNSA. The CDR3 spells CASSHTGHLVLYGYTF. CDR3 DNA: TGTGCCAGCAGCCATACTGGACACCTAGTACTGTATGGCTACACCTTC. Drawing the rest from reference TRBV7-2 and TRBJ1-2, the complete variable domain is GAGVSQSPSNKVTEKGKDVELRCDPISGHTALYWYRQSLGQGLEFLIYFQGNSAPDKSGLPSDRFSAERTGGSVSTLTIQRTQQEDSAVYLCASSHTGHLVLYGYTFGSGTRLTVV.

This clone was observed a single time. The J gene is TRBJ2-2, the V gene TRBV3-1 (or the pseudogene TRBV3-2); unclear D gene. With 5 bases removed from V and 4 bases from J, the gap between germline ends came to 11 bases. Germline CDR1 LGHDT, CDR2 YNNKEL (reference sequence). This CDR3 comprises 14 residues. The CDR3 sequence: CASSDSPLTGELFF. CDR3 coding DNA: TGTGCCAGCAGCGACTCCCCGCTCACCGGGGAGCTGTTTTTT.

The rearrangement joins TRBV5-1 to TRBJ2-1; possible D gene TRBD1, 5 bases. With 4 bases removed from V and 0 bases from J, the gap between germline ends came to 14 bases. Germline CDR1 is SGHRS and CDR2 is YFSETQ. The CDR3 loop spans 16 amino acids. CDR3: CASSQAPQGSYNEQFF. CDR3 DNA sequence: TGCGCCAGCAGCCAGGCCCCTCAGGGCTCCTACAATGAGCAGTTCTTC.